This T cell receptor (beta chain) emerged from a study of Graves' ophthalmopathy and Graves' hyperthyroidism. At the level of the study: Peripheral blood was obtained at first diagnosis, ahead of any treatment.

Notes on the study in general: With 70.59% sensitivity and roughly 76% specificity, the model predicted ophthalmopathy progression. The blood repertoire also included most expanded thyroid clonotypes above 0.001 frequency. A 13-signature model separated ophthalmopathy from stable hyperthyroidism, reaching about 90% sensitivity and around 79% specificity cross-validated.

At least ten counts were recorded for this clonotype. Its antigen is not known. The CDR3 has 15 residues. The V and J ends lost 1 base and 7 bases, in that order; junction bases with no gene match: 2. In germline, CDR1 is SGHVS, CDR2 FNYEAQ. The sequenced template was RNA, covering the TCR beta CDR3 region. HTBI-primed first-round RT-PCR preceded second-round multiplex PCR. TCRdb recomputed calls from the multiplex PCR reads with MiXCR, one row per CDR3 protein. The sample yields about 500,000 distinct CDR3 sequences, 13% to 15% seen once. The sequenced sample consisted of blood. The V gene is TRBV7-6, the J gene TRBJ2-2, with TRBD2 matching 11 bases. This TCR came from a woman aged 25 to 39 with Graves' ophthalmopathy. In DNA, the CDR3 is TGTGCCAGCAGCTTAGTAACTAGCGGGAGCGGGGAGCTGTTTTTT. Translated, it gives CASSLVTSGSGELFF.